The entry below describes one TCR beta chain. Its antigen is undetermined. Profiled with immunoSEQ multiplex PCR; TCRdb holds only in-frame clones, not every one. The sample has some 97,000 clones; around nine tenths are singletons. This record comes from a study of T cell responses to AZD1222 COVID-19 vaccine. Study outcomes and limitations: At baseline, seropositivity was found in only a handful of AZD1222 recipients. Nearly half of spike-specific TCRs reportedly target variant regions that are unmutated in the B.1.351 and B.1.1.7 variants.

The TCR originated in an adult in good health. The sequencing used peripheral blood, collected on day 0 of AZD1222 vaccination.

The CDR3 loop reads CASSLKGGNTEAFF. CDR3 nucleotides: TGTGCCAGCAGCCTGAAAGGAGGGAACACTGAAGCTTTCTTT. J is TRBJ1-1 and V is TRBV3-1 (or the pseudogene TRBV3-2); D gene ambiguous. Trimming took off 4 bases at V and 1 base at J, with 10 bases between the two ends. This CDR3 spans 14 amino acids. Looked up from germline, CDR1 is LGHDT and CDR2 is YNNKEL (reference sequence).